The 28 T cell receptor beta chains below were found in one sample sequenced in a study of cytotoxic CD8 clonotypes in ibrutinib-treated CLL. Sequencing used immunoSEQ multiplex PCR; TCRdb keeps in-frame clones, though not all of them. Of some 350,000 clones listed, under 70% were seen once; the top ten hold 5% to 6.5%. The starting material was PBMCs, obtained after 36 months of ibrutinib treatment. These receptors originate from a human donor with chronic lymphocytic leukemia.

This CDR3 is CASSLEKIKYEQYF. CDR3 DNA: TGCGCCAGCAGCTTAGAGAAGATTAAGTACGAGCAGTACTTC. The gene calls are TRBV5-1 and TRBJ2-7, with D unresolved. V dropped 2 bases and J dropped 4 bases, with 13 bases sitting between them. Germline assignment: CDR1 SGHRS and CDR2 YFSETQ. The CDR3 totals 14 residues.

This chain uses TRBV19 with TRBJ2-7; 9 bases are a match to TRBD1. From germline, CDR1 is LNHDA and CDR2 SQIVND (reference sequence). The ends lost 7 bases at V and 6 bases at J; junction bases unmatched: 19. The CDR3 sequence is 17 residues long. The CDR3 DNA is TGTGCCAGTAAGGAGAGGTTCGGGACAGGGTACCTATCCGAGCAGTACTTC. It specifies CASKERFGTGYLSEQYF.

This clone was recorded once. This chain joins TRBV9 and TRBJ1-2; D perhaps matches TRBD1 (6 bases). V shed 5 bases and J shed 8 bases, with 31 bases lying between them. The CDR3 covers 18 residues. CDR1 is SGDLS, CDR2 YYNGEE, per germline. CDR3 DNA: TGTGCCAGCAGTTCAGCCTTGATAGGGCCCGATCGGACAGTAGGCTACACCTTC. Translated: CASSSALIGPDRTVGYTF.

A single count supports this clone. The chain combines TRBV4-1 with TRBJ2-5, with D tentatively TRBD2 (7 bases). CDR1 and CDR2 from the germline V gene are MGHRA and YSYEKL. CDR3 size: 17 residues. Trimming removed 0 bases from V and 4 bases from J, with 18 bases in between. CDR3 amino acids: CASSQDIVGGGPETQYF. The CDR3 nucleotides are TGCGCCAGCAGCCAAGATATTGTAGGGGGGGGTCCAGAGACCCAGTACTTC.

The V and J genes are TRBV27 and TRBJ2-1, with 15 bases aligning to TRBD2. Germline CDR1 MNHEY, CDR2 SMNVEV (reference sequence). V shed 3 bases and J 6 bases; nucleotides not matched to a gene: 6. This CDR3 contains 17 residues. CDR3 DNA sequence: TGTGCCAGCAGTTTCCGGACTAGCGGGAGGGCCAGCAATGAGCAGTTCTTC. The encoded protein is CASSFRTSGRASNEQFF.

The chain employs TRBV9 and TRBJ2-3; the match to TRBD2 covers 9 bases. Germline CDR1 reads SGDLS; CDR2 reads YYNGEE. This CDR3 spans 14 amino acids. V lost 3 bases, J lost 7 bases, and 6 bases stayed unmatched. Here the CDR3 DNA reads TGTGCCAGCAGCGCCCTAGCGGGGTGGTATACGCAGTATTTT. Translating gives CASSALAGWYTQYF.

Of note for this clone: Within the sample, other DNA sequences also encode this same CDR3. J is TRBJ1-1 and V is TRBV18; possibly TRBD1 for D (5 bases). Germline loops: CDR1 KGHSH, CDR2 LQKENI. The CDR3 is 13 amino acids. V dropped 4 bases and J dropped 0 bases, with 6 bases sitting between them. The CDR3 DNA reads TGTGCCAGCTCACAGACAGTGAACACTGAAGCTTTCTTT. This sequence encodes CASSQTVNTEAFF.

The genes are TRBV9 and TRBJ1-2; 9 nucleotides align to TRBD1. The germline V gene encodes CDR1 SGDLS and CDR2 YYNGEE. Unmatched junction bases numbered 9, after V lost 3 bases and J lost 6 bases. This CDR3 is built from 15 residues. The CDR3 DNA reads TGTGCCAGCAGCGCACCCGCGGGACAGGGTCATGGCTACACCTTC. Translating it yields CASSAPAGQGHGYTF.

The chain has TRBV13 and TRBJ2-7; 7 bases are shared with TRBD2. Germline V gives CDR1 PRHDT, CDR2 FYEKMQ (reference sequence). This CDR3 contains 15 residues. The V segment lost 5 bases and the J segment 3 bases; nucleotides outside the gene matches: 10. The CDR3 loop reads CASSAGTTRNYEQYF. The CDR3 DNA follows: TGTGCCAGCAGCGCAGGGACTACCCGAAACTACGAGCAGTACTTC.

The chain is built from TRBV7-9 and TRBJ1-6, with a possible D match to TRBD1 (5 bases). Germline CDR1 is SEHNR and CDR2 is FQNEAQ (reference sequence). V gave up 2 bases and J gave up 0 bases, with 8 bases separating them. The CDR3 is 16 amino acids. CDR3 residues: CASSLPGSSYNSPLHF. CDR3 sequence (DNA): TGTGCCAGCAGCTTACCAGGGAGCTCCTATAATTCACCCCTCCACTTT.

The chain joins TRBV4-1 to TRBJ1-4, with TRBD1 matching over 7 bases. V was clipped by 5 bases and J by 8 bases; unmatched bases: 8. The CDR3 has 14 amino acids. Germline lookup yields CDR1 MGHRA and CDR2 YSYEKL. CDR3 amino acids: CASSKGQYQEKLFF. The CDR3 bases are TGCGCCAGCAGCAAGGGACAGTATCAAGAAAAACTGTTTTTT.

This clone has just one count. In DNA, the CDR3 is TGTGCCAGCAGGAATAGCAATCAGCCCCAGCATTTT. Translated: CASRNSNQPQHF. V is TRBV28 and J is TRBJ1-5; D is unresolved. V gave up 6 bases and J gave up 0 bases, with 3 bases separating them. This CDR3 comprises 12 residues. CDR1 and CDR2 (germline): MDHEN, SYDVKM.

V gene TRBV9 combines with J gene TRBJ2-1, with D unresolved. The CDR3 is 16 residues long. The germline CDR1 and CDR2 sequences are SGDLS and YYNGEE. Trimming removed 0 bases from V and 5 bases from J, with 15 bases in between. The CDR3 protein is CASSVALWLPDNEQFF. As DNA, the CDR3 is TGTGCCAGCAGCGTAGCTCTCTGGCTACCTGACAATGAGCAGTTCTTC.

The genes are TRBV7-9 and TRBJ1-2, with D unclear. Germline V CDR1 and CDR2: SEHNR, FQNEAQ (reference sequence). There are 13 residues in the CDR3. With 5 bases removed from V and 5 bases from J, the gap between germline ends came to 12 bases. This chain's CDR3 is CASSPLYGYGYTF. The CDR3 nucleotides are TGTGCCAGCAGCCCGTTGTACGGGTATGGCTACACCTTC. The entire variable domain, with the rest obtained from reference TRBV7-9 and TRBJ1-2, is as follows: DTGVSQNPRHKITKRGQNVTFRCDPISEHNRLYWYRQTLGQGPEFLTYFQNEAQLEKSRLLSDRFSAERPKGSFSTLEIQRTEQGDSAMYLCASSPLYGYGYTFGSGTRLTVV.

The rearrangement links TRBV6-5 to TRBJ2-5, with D possibly matching TRBD1 (6 bases). V was shortened by 2 bases and J by 5 bases, with 12 bases between the two germline ends. This CDR3 contains 14 residues. Germline V gene lookup returns CDR1 MNHEY and CDR2 SVGAGI. The CDR3 region is CASSYVQGYETQYF. Written as DNA, the CDR3 is TGTGCCAGCAGTTACGTCCAGGGGTATGAGACCCAGTACTTC.

The rearrangement links TRBV5-1 to TRBJ2-1; 13 nucleotides match TRBD2. This CDR3 spans 14 amino acids. The junction had 5 bases not matched to a gene; V was cut back by 6 bases and J by 8 bases. The germline CDR1 and CDR2 sequences are SGHRS and YFSETQ. The CDR3 protein is CASTLAGGKDEQFF. In DNA, the CDR3 is TGCGCCAGCACACTAGCGGGAGGGAAGGATGAGCAGTTCTTC.

The V call is TRBV28, the J call TRBJ2-1; D may be TRBD1 (6 bases). V lost 4 bases and J lost 4, with 14 bases in between. The germline CDR1 and CDR2 sequences are MDHEN and SYDVKM. The CDR3 is 15 amino acids. CDR3 nucleotide sequence: TGTGCCAGCAGTTCCCCAGGGGCCTTTTACAATGAGCAGTTCTTC. This gives the protein CASSSPGAFYNEQFF.

The chain recombines TRBV2 with TRBJ1-6, with a tentative D call TRBD1 (5 bases). The V end lost 3 bases, the J end lost 13 bases, and 16 bases lay between the germline ends. Germline lookup yields CDR1 SNHLY and CDR2 FYNNEI. The CDR3 runs to 14 residues. The CDR3 nucleotides read TGTGCCAGCAGTGATCTTTCCGGGGCCGGGCCCCTCCACTTT. Its translation: CASSDLSGAGPLHF.

The rearrangement uses TRBV29-1 and TRBJ2-7, with D possibly TRBD1 on 6 matching bases. The CDR3 contains 12 residues. The germline V gene has CDR1 SQVTM and CDR2 ANQGSEA. V was pared by 4 bases and J by 0 bases, with 7 bases between. The CDR3 sequence is CSVGTVSYEQYF. Here the CDR3 DNA reads TGCAGCGTTGGGACAGTCTCCTACGAGCAGTACTTC.

The chain recombines TRBV6-5 with TRBJ2-5, with TRBD1 as a possible D gene (5 bases). The germline CDR1 and CDR2 sequences are MNHEY and SVGAGI. Trimming pared 7 bases from V and 4 bases from J, leaving 19 bases between. CDR3 length: 15 residues. The CDR3 spells CASKRGSIGVETQYF. Written as DNA, the CDR3 is TGTGCCAGCAAAAGGGGATCTATAGGGGTAGAGACCCAGTACTTC.

This clone was seen only once. The chain has TRBV2 and TRBJ2-5, with 9 bases identical to TRBD1. Per the germline V gene, CDR1 is SNHLY and CDR2 is FYNNEI. V shed 6 bases, J shed 4 bases, and the junction held 6 bases outside the gene matches. The CDR3 loop spans 14 amino acids. The CDR3, as DNA: TGTGCCAGCAGGTGGCGACAGGGGGTAGAGACCCAGTACTTC. Translating gives CASRWRQGVETQYF.

This chain connects TRBV9 to TRBJ1-1; D remains ambiguous. V lost 1 base, J lost 3 bases, and 7 bases lay in between. CDR3 size: 13 residues. CDR1 SGDLS and CDR2 YYNGEE come from the germline V gene. The DNA of the CDR3 is TGTGCCAGCAGCGTAAGCCCAGACACTGAAGCTTTCTTT. Encoded protein: CASSVSPDTEAFF.

This chain links TRBV19 with TRBJ2-1; D gene uncertain. The CDR3 runs to 17 residues. Trimming removed 0 bases at V and 7 bases at J, with 19 bases between. Germline CDR1 LNHDA, CDR2 SQIVND (reference sequence). The CDR3 region has the DNA TGTGCCAGTAGTATAGATCTGAGTTGGGCCACGGTAAATGAGCAGTTCTTC. It translates to CASSIDLSWATVNEQFF.

V gene TRBV6-5 combines with J gene TRBJ2-7; TRBD1 agrees at 7 bases. The germline V gene encodes CDR1 MNHEY and CDR2 SVGAGI. Trimming took 3 bases from V and 2 from J; bases not matched to a gene: 7. This CDR3 has 15 amino acids. The CDR3 DNA reads TGTGCCAGCAGTTATTACGGCCAGGGGGCCTACGAGCAGTACTTC. Encoded protein: CASSYYGQGAYEQYF.

This rearrangement joins TRBV6-4 to TRBJ2-1, with a weak D call TRBD1 (6 bases). The germline V gene has CDR1 MRHNA and CDR2 SNTAGT. Trimming removed 4 bases from V and 0 bases from J, with 16 bases in between. The CDR3 has 17 residues. This CDR3 reads CASSAGTGLSSYNEQFF. DNA for the CDR3: TGTGCCAGCAGTGCAGGTACAGGGTTGAGCTCCTACAATGAGCAGTTCTTC.

Only a few counts were recorded for this clone. V gene TRBV4-1 combines with J gene TRBJ2-7, with TRBD1 as a possible D gene (6 bases). With 2 bases removed from V and 3 bases from J, the gap between germline ends came to 11 bases. CDR1 is MGHRA and CDR2 is YSYEKL in the germline V gene. The CDR3 contains 14 residues. In DNA form, the CDR3 reads TGCGCCAGCAGCCAAACGGGGACAAACTACGAGCAGTACTTC. It encodes CASSQTGTNYEQYF.

This chain connects TRBV5-1 to TRBJ2-3; no definite D call. Trimming shortened V by 4 bases and J by 3 bases, and 12 bases separated the two germline ends. This CDR3 has 14 residues. CDR1 is SGHRS and CDR2 is YFSETQ in the germline V gene. The CDR3 region has the DNA TGCGCCAGCAGCCAGCCCGGCCTAACAGATACGCAGTATTTT. Amino acids: CASSQPGLTDTQYF.

This chain uses TRBV2 with TRBJ2-3; 7 bases match TRBD2. Looked up from germline, CDR1 is SNHLY and CDR2 is FYNNEI. V dropped 4 bases and J dropped 2; count of bases not matched to a gene: 3. There are 14 residues in the CDR3. DNA of the CDR3: TGTGCCAGCAGTGGGGCGGGGGTCACAGATACGCAGTATTTT. Its translation is CASSGAGVTDTQYF.